This T cell receptor (beta chain) came from a study of CD8+ T cells in alopecia areata. Background on the study: Patients remained on tofacitinib for 6 to 18 months and then went 6 months without it.

Comment on this clone: What it recognizes is unknown.

Regarding the study as a whole: Clonality was higher in lesional than normal scalp, especially in alopecia totalis/universalis. With patients, TCR sharing proved less clear than in mice, a difference possibly related to HLA.

V was pared by 2 bases and J by 9 bases, with 7 bases of the junction left unmatched. Germline CDR1 and CDR2: GTSNPN and SVGIG (reference sequence). CDR3 length: 13 amino acids. Alopecia areata patients provided lesional scalp punch biopsies and peripheral blood. TCR sequencing used cDNA made by reverse transcription of extracted RNA. Profiling relied on immunoSEQ multiplex PCR, and the TCRdb table lists in-frame clones only, not all of them. The repertoire holds 200,000 to 250,000 clones, around three fifths seen once, with less than 0.6% in the top ten. The chain combines TRBV30 with TRBJ1-5; 7 bases fit TRBD1. The clonotype originates from a human donor with alopecia areata. The sample consisted of CD4+ T cells sorted from blood, taken at week 0. The CDR3 bases are TGTGCCTGGAGTACCCAGGGGGACCGGCCCCAGCATTTT. Amino acids: CAWSTQGDRPQHF.